This paragraph covers one TCR beta chain sequence. Its specificity is not known. Through a sample-barcoded 5' primer and a J-beta primer mix, a second PCR was run for roughly 6 to 12 cycles. Each CDR3 protein gets one entry after TCRdb re-called the 5' RACE reads with MiXCR. The table records over 500,000 distinct CDR3 sequences, around 52% of them present only once. The data originate from a study of blood T cells in healthy people across ages. General study findings and limits: Across the age range, TCR beta diversity per million T cells fell in a roughly linear way.

Deletions cut 4 bases from V and 2 bases from J, with 14 bases between. CDR1 is SGHRS, CDR2 YFSETQ, per germline. The length of the CDR3 is 15 residues. The rearrangement uses TRBV5-1 and TRBJ2-3, with D maybe TRBD1 (5 bases). The TCR was taken from a woman older than 75 in good health. The sequencing sample was made of blood. CDR3 sequence: CASSPDSRATDTQYF. The CDR3 DNA follows: TGCGCCAGCAGCCCAGACAGCCGAGCCACAGATACGCAGTATTTT.